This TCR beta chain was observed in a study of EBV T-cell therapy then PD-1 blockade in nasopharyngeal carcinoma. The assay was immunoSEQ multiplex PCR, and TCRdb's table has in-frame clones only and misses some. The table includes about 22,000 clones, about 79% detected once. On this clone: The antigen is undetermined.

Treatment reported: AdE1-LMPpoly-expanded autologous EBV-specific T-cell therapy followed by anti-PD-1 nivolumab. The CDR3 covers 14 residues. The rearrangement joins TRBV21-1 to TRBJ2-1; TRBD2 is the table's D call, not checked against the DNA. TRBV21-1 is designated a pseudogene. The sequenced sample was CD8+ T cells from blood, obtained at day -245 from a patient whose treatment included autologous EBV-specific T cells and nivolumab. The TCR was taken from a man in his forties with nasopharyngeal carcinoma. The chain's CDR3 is CARGSRAPYNEQFF. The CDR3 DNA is TGTGCCAGGGGGAGTAGAGCCCCCTACAATGAGCAGTTCTTC.